This T cell receptor beta chain was captured by sequencing in a study of regulatory T cells in long-lasting Graves disease. Turning to this clonotype: Its antigen is unidentified.

TCR beta libraries were built with iRepertoire HTBI primers and Arm-PCR of CDR3 regions. TCRdb re-called the multiplex PCR reads with MiXCR, one entry per CDR3 protein. The data contain about 470,000 distinct CDR3 sequences, roughly 21% of them singletons. Time point reported: persistent/refractory GD, antithyroid drugs over 5 years with positive TRAb. With RNA extracted from PBMCs as input, the TCR library was made. From germline, CDR1 is LNHNV and CDR2 YYDKDF (reference sequence). The CDR3 sequence is 13 residues long. Trimming pared 2 bases from V and 7 bases from J, leaving 8 bases between. Overall study findings and caveats: Samples came from peripheral blood alone, without thyroid tissue. Newly diagnosed disease favored TRBV20-1 and TRBJ2-1 over persistent disease.

The sample in question was peripheral blood mononuclear cells (PBMCs), obtained when the disease was refractory, from a patient treated with antithyroid drugs. This rearrangement joins TRBV15 to TRBJ1-4; no definite D call. The sequence came from a female donor with Graves disease. The DNA for the CDR3 is TGTGCCACCAGCAGAATACGGGGTGAAAAACTGTTTTTT. Translation gives CATSRIRGEKLFF.